This T cell receptor (beta chain) was recovered during a study of T-cell reconstitution after alpha-beta-depleted transplantation in children (dated by TCRdb to about 2016). Study-wide context: T-cell immune reconstitution after TCRalphabeta/CD19-depleted allogeneic hematopoietic cell transplantation in children was quantitatively tracked in the study by means of TCR repertoire profiling.

Per the germline V gene, MNHEY is the CDR1 and SVGAGI is the CDR2. Including cysteine and phenylalanine, the CDR3 has 16 amino acids. Here the CDR3 DNA is all that survives: 48 bases in frame from base 1. The junction carries 12 bases between V and J, which are trimmed by 6 bases and 0 bases respectively. In this sample, this clonotype turned up many times. The antigen it recognizes is unknown. Base qualities are not at hand, and no much larger clone is one base apart. The library was produced with PCR. TCRdb shows the sequencer as Illumina HiSeq 2500. TCR libraries were prepared with molecular barcoding, using unique molecular identifiers to normalize TCRbeta repertoire quantification. TCRdb trimmed public reads at Q25 via fastp, called clones via MiXCR and kept in-frame beta chains. Rows with one shared CDR3 protein collapse into an entry with the most common genes and DNA. The sample table shows about 400,000 distinct CDR3 sequences, and 20% are seen once. The ten largest account for 3.8% of the sample.

The chain uses TRBV6-5 and TRBJ2-6; the best D guess is TRBD1, with 6 bases matching. The TCR sequence derives from a human donor who donated a stem cell graft to a child with acute myeloid leukemia. The source material was PBMCs from the stem cell graft donor, sampled from the stem cell graft. CDR3 region: CASRRDIVSGANVLTF. The DNA sequence reads TGTGCCAGCAGACGGGACATCGTCTCTGGGGCCAACGTCCTGACTTTC.